A selection of T cell receptor beta chains follows, all from one sample in a study of radiotherapy plus CTLA-4 blockade in lung cancer. This table comes from immunoSEQ multiplex PCR, and its TCRdb copy is limited to in-frame clones, with some not included. This sample yields about 98,000 clones, of which almost 90% are seen a single time; 4% to 6% belongs to the top ten. The sequencing used peripheral blood, collected from a patient treated with radiotherapy plus ipilimumab. These TCRs come from a human donor with non-small cell lung cancer that progressed on radiotherapy plus ipilimumab. The CDR3 runs from the conserved cysteine through the conserved F or W. A D gene is named only where the DNA matches it firmly. A clone size is listed for some rows: how often the clone was seen (once, few, many), or a class if it is expanded.

abundance: -
d_gene: -
len: 12
j_gene: TRBJ1-1
v_gene: TRBV27
CDR3nt: TGTGCCAGCAGTTCACCTAACACTGAAGCTTTCTTT
CDR3aa: CASSSPNTEAFF

abundance: -
d_gene: TRBD2
len: 14
j_gene: TRBJ2-7
v_gene: TRBV2
CDR3nt: TGTGCCAGCATCAGAAGCGGGAGTATCGGCGAGCAGTACTTC
CDR3aa: CASIRSGSIGEQYF

abundance: -
d_gene: TRBD2
len: 13
j_gene: TRBJ2-1
v_gene: TRBV19
CDR3nt: TGTGCCAGTAGTATACCCGGGAGGAATGAGCAGTTCTTC
CDR3aa: CASSIPGRNEQFF

abundance: -
d_gene: -
len: 17
j_gene: TRBJ1-3
v_gene: TRBV7-8
CDR3nt: TGTGCCAGCAGCTTAGGGTTTACAGGCTACTCTGGAAACACCATATATTTT
CDR3aa: CASSLGFTGYSGNTIYF

abundance: -
d_gene: TRBD1
len: 18
j_gene: TRBJ1-3
v_gene: TRBV7-6
CDR3nt: TGTGCCAGCAGCTTAGCGTATCGGCAGGGGGTGTCTGGAAACACCATATATTTT
CDR3aa: CASSLAYRQGVSGNTIYF

abundance: -
d_gene: TRBD1
len: 15
j_gene: TRBJ1-1
v_gene: TRBV23-1
CDR3nt: TGCGCCAGCAGCAACAGGGGGCCGGTGAACACTGAAGCTTTCTTT
CDR3aa: CASSNRGPVNTEAFF

abundance: -
d_gene: -
len: 13
j_gene: TRBJ2-7
v_gene: TRBV18
CDR3nt: TGTGCCAGCTCACCGATGGTGGGCCACGAGCAGTACTTC
CDR3aa: CASSPMVGHEQYF

abundance: once
d_gene: TRBD1
len: 15
j_gene: TRBJ2-2
v_gene: TRBV2
CDR3nt: TGTGCCAGCAGTGGACAGGGGAGGAACACCGGGGAGCTGTTTTTT
CDR3aa: CASSGQGRNTGELFF

abundance: -
d_gene: -
len: 14
j_gene: TRBJ1-5
v_gene: TRBV6-6
CDR3nt: TGTGCCAGCAGTTACTCGGGGGAGGATCAGCCCCAGCATTTT
CDR3aa: CASSYSGEDQPQHF

abundance: few
d_gene: -
len: 14
j_gene: TRBJ1-5
v_gene: TRBV30
CDR3nt: TGTGCCTGGAGTAGCGGCAGTGGTAATCAGCCCCAGCATTTT
CDR3aa: CAWSSGSGNQPQHF